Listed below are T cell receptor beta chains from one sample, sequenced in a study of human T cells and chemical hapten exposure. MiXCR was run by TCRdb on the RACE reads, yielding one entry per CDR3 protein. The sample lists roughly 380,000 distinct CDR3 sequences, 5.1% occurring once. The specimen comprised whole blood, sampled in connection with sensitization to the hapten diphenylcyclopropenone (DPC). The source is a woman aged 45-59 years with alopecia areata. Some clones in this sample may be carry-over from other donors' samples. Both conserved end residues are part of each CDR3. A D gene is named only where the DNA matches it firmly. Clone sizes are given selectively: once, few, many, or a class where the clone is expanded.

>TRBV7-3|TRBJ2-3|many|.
TGTGCCAGCAGCTTAACCCCCGCTCAGGCAGATACGCAGTATTTT
CASSLTPAQADTQYF
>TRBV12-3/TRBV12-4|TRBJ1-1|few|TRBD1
TGTGCCAGCAGTTATATTCCGGGACAGGGGTCTCCCGAAGCTTTCTTT
CASSYIPGQGSPEAFF
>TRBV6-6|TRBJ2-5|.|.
TGTGCCAGCAGTTACCTACCAAAAGAGACCCAGTACTTC
CASSYLPKETQYF
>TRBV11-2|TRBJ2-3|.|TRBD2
TGTGCCAGCAGCCCCATGACTAGCGGGGACCTAGCAGATACGCAGTATTTT
CASSPMTSGDLADTQYF
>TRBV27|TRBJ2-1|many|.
TGTGCCAGCAGTTTGCCCACAGGGAGCTCCTACAATGAGCAGTTCTTC
CASSLPTGSSYNEQFF
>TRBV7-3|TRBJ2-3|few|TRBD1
TGTGCCAGCAGCCCCACCGGGACAGGGGATAATACGCAGTATTTT
CASSPTGTGDNTQYF
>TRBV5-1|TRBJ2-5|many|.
TGTGCCAGCTCACCACCGACGGGGGAGACCCAGTACTTC
CASSPPTGETQYF
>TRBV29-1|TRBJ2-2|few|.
TGCAGCGTTAAGGGAGAAGACGGGGAGCTGTTTTTT
CSVKGEDGELFF
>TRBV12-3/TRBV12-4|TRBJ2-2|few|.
TGTGCCAGCAGTTTAGGGGCAGGGACCGGGGAGCTGTTTTTT
CASSLGAGTGELFF
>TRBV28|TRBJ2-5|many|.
TGTGCCAGCAGTTCGGGCGGAGAGACCCAGTACTTC
CASSSGGETQYF
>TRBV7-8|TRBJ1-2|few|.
TGTGCCAGCAGCTTGGGACATTCTAACTATGGCTACACCTTC
CASSLGHSNYGYTF
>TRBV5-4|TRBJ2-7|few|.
TGTGCCAGCTCGTCGTTCGGATACGAGCAGTACTTC
CASSSFGYEQYF
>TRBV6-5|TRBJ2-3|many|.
TGTGCCAGCACTCCTGGGCCCCAGTATAGCACAGATACGCAGTATTTT
CASTPGPQYSTDTQYF
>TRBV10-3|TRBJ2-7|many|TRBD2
TGTGCCATCAGTGGGGTTAGCGGGGGCGAATACGAGCAGTACTTC
CAISGVSGGEYEQYF
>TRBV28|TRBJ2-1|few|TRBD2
TGTGCCAGCAGCGCCTTCACTAGCGGGCGCAATGAGCAGTTCTTC
CASSAFTSGRNEQFF
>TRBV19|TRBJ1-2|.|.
TGTGCCAGTAGTGCAAACGTCGGGCCCCGGGGCTATGGCTACACCTTC
CASSANVGPRGYGYTF
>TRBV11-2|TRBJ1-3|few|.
TGTGCCAGCAGCTCCGGACAGGGAAACACCATATATTTT
CASSSGQGNTIYF
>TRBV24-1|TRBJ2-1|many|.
TGTGCCACCAGTGATTTGGTCCCCCAGGGGGAGCAGTTCTTC
CATSDLVPQGEQFF
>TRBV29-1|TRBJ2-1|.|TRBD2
TGCAGCGGAGGGTCGAAGCGGGGGAACAATGAGCAGTTCTTC
CSGGSKRGNNEQFF
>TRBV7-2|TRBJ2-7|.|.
TGTGCCAGCAGCCTGGACGGGGTTCCCTACGAGCAGTACTTC
CASSLDGVPYEQYF
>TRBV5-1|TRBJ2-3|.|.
TGCGCCAGCAAACGGGGAGGCCCCACAGATACGCAGTATTTT
CASKRGGPTDTQYF
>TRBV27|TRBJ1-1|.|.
TGTGCCAGCAGGATGGGGATGAACACTGAAGCTTTCTTT
CASRMGMNTEAFF
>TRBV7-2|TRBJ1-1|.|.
TGTGCCAGCAGCTTAGTTAACAGGGTGAGCACTGAAGCTTTCTTT
CASSLVNRVSTEAFF
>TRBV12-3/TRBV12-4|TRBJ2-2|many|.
TGTGCCAGCAGTGGGGGCATAGCGGAGCCCGGGGAGCTGTTTTTT
CASSGGIAEPGELFF
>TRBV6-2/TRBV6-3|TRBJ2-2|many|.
TGTGCCAGCAACCAGGGGCGCAGCGGGGAGCTGTTTTTT
CASNQGRSGELFF
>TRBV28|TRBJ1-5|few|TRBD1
TGTGCCAGCAGTAGGGACAGGGTCAATCAGCCCCAGCATTTT
CASSRDRVNQPQHF
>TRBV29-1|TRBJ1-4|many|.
TGCAGCGCCGATCCGGGTTCCTCTAATGAAAAACTGTTTTTT
CSADPGSSNEKLFF
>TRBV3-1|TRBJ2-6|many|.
TGTGCCAGCAGCCAGGTGCTAGCTGGGGCCAACGTCCTGACTTTC
CASSQVLAGANVLTF
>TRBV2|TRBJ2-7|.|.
TGTGCCAGCAGTGATCGGGGGACCTACGAGCAGTACTTC
CASSDRGTYEQYF
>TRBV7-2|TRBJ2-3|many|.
TGTGCCAGCAGCTTAGGACCGGTGGGTCTAAGCACAGATACGCAGTATTTT
CASSLGPVGLSTDTQYF
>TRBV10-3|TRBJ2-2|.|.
TGTGCCATCAGTGAGTCAGGAGTGGGGGCGGCCGGGGAGCTGTTTTTT
CAISESGVGAAGELFF
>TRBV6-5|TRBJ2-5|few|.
TGTGCCAGCAGCCCGGGCGTGGGGAGGGAGACCCAGTACTTC
CASSPGVGRETQYF
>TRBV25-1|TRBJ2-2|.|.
TGTGCCAGCAGTGAGCCAGGGGTTGGCGGGGAGCTGTTTTTT
CASSEPGVGGELFF
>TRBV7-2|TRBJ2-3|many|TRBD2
TGTGCCAGCAGGCCCCTAGCGGGAGGGCCGCATACGCAGTATTTT
CASRPLAGGPHTQYF
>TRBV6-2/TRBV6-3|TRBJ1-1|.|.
TGTGCCAGCACTGTGGGACAAATCATGAACACTGAAGCTTTCTTT
CASTVGQIMNTEAFF
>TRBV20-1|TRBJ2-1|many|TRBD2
TGCAGTGCTAGAGATCTAGGCGGGAGCTCCTACAATGAGCAGTTCTTC
CSARDLGGSSYNEQFF
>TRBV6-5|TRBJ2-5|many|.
TGTGCCAGCAGCCCCCGGTCTCGTGGGACCCAGTACTTC
CASSPRSRGTQYF
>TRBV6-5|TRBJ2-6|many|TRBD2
TGTGCCAGCACCACGGGGGGATCTGGGGCCAACGTCCTGACTTTC
CASTTGGSGANVLTF
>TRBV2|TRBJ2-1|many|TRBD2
TGTGCCAGCAGTGCCCCCGGGGGGGTAAACAATGAGCAGTTCTTC
CASSAPGGVNNEQFF
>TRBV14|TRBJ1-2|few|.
TGTGCCAGCAGCCCGACGGGGTACTATGGCTACACCTTC
CASSPTGYYGYTF
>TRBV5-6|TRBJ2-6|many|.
TGTGCCAGCAGCTTGCGACAGCTAGGGGCCAACGTCCTGACTTTC
CASSLRQLGANVLTF
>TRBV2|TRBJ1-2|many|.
TGTGCCAGGACTAGTGGAGACAAGGGCTATGGCTACACCTTC
CARTSGDKGYGYTF
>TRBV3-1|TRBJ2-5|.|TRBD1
TGTGCCAGCAGCCAATTCTTGACAGGGTTTGTGAAGGAGGAAGAGACCCAGTACTTC
CASSQFLTGFVKEEETQYF
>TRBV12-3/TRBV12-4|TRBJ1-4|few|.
TGTGCCAGCAAACAGGGACCCCAAGGAACTAATGAAAAACTGTTTTTT
CASKQGPQGTNEKLFF
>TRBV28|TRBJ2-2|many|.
TGTGCCAGCAGCTTTCCTAAAGGGGAGCTGTTTTTT
CASSFPKGELFF
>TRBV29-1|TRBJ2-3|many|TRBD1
TGCAGCGTTGTCCGACAGGGAAACCCAGATACGCAGTATTTT
CSVVRQGNPDTQYF
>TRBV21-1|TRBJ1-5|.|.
TGTGCCAGCAGCAAAGTCATAGTCAACTGCAATCAGCCCCAGCATTTT
CASSKVIVNCNQPQHF
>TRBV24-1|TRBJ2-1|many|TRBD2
TGTGCCACCGCACGGGGCGGGAGGCCCTACAATGAGCAGTTCTTC
CATARGGRPYNEQFF